What follows is one TCR beta chain and its context. The record originates from a study of patients and donors after allogeneic stem cell transplantation. Germline V gene sequence: CDR1 LGHNA, CDR2 YSLEER. V dropped 0 bases and J dropped 4 bases, with 15 bases sitting between them. This CDR3 has 16 residues. TCRdb fed the RT-PCR reads into MiXCR, producing one record per CDR3 protein. The table lists about 200,000 distinct CDR3 sequences, more than 35% of them singletons. The TCR sequence derives from a human donor who was either an allogeneic HSCT recipient or a stem cell or donor lymphocyte infusion donor (not recorded which). It is not recorded whose cells these are; they may come from a transplant donor. Sequenced sample: blood, either unsorted or a sorted T cell fraction (not recorded which). This chain joins TRBV4-3 and TRBJ1-1, with a possible D match to TRBD1 (5 bases). As DNA, the CDR3 is TGCGCCAGCAGCCAAGATCGTGAGGGGCCTCGCACTGAAGCTTTCTTT. Its protein product is CASSQDREGPRTEAFF.